The 21 T cell receptor beta chains below come from one sample, sequenced in a study of blood T cell repertoires in COVID-19. TCRdb keeps only in-frame clones here, not all; method: immunoSEQ multiplex PCR. The sample carries under 500,000 clones, about 85% recorded once. The sequenced sample was PBMCs or T cells enriched from blood (not recorded which). The receptors were gathered from a young woman with acute COVID-19.

The CDR3 nucleotides are TGTGCCAGCAGCCCGGGACTAGCCTACGCTAGCACAGATACGCAGTATTTT. Translating gives CASSPGLAYASTDTQYF. This chain connects TRBV9 to TRBJ2-3; the match to TRBD2 covers 9 bases. Germline CDR1 SGDLS, CDR2 YYNGEE. This CDR3 is built from 17 residues. V was pared by 4 bases and J by 0 bases, with 9 bases of the junction left unmatched. Full variable domain (remainder filled in from reference TRBV9 and TRBJ2-3): DSGVTQTPKHLITATGQRVTLRCSPRSGDLSVYWYQQSLDQGLQFLIQYYNGEERAKGNILERFSAQQFPDLHSELNLSSLELGDSALYFCASSPGLAYASTDTQYFGPGTRLTVL.

The table lists this clone with a count of one. Within the sample, other DNA sequences also encode this same CDR3. This chain uses TRBV9 with TRBJ2-1; a possible D gene is TRBD2 (7 bases). This CDR3 has 16 residues. Germline CDR1 SGDLS, CDR2 YYNGEE. Trimming took 0 bases from V and 1 from J, leaving 11 bases between them. CDR3 bases: TGTGCCAGCAGCGTAGGAGGGGGGGGTTCCTACAATGAGCAGTTCTTC. Amino acid sequence: CASSVGGGGSYNEQFF.

The V gene is TRBV14, the J gene TRBJ2-7, with D maybe TRBD2 (5 bases). The CDR3 totals 17 residues. Trimming left V 0 bases short and J 5 bases short, with 20 bases between. CDR1 and CDR2 (germline): SGHDN, FVKESK. The CDR3 DNA reads as TGTGCCAGCAGCCAAGACGTGTTTGGAGGATTTTTCGACGAGCAGTACTTC. Translated, it gives CASSQDVFGGFFDEQYF.

The V gene is TRBV7-9, the J gene TRBJ2-5, with 14 positions matching TRBD2. The V gene end was trimmed by 6 bases and the J gene end by 5 bases; junction bases not matched to a gene: 5. The CDR3 contains 15 residues. Germline V gives CDR1 SEHNR, CDR2 FQNEAQ (reference sequence). The DNA for the CDR3 is TGTGCCAGCAGTGGGACTAGCGGGAGTGCTGAGACCCAGTACTTC. Translated, it gives CASSGTSGSAETQYF.

The chain is built from TRBV28 and TRBJ1-1, with 7 nucleotides matching TRBD1. The V segment lost 3 bases and the J segment 6 bases; nucleotides outside the gene matches: 10. The CDR3 is 15 amino acids. Germline V gene lookup returns CDR1 MDHEN and CDR2 SYDVKM. In nucleotides, the CDR3 is TGTGCCAGCAGTTTTCTACAGGGGTTCTGGGCTGAAGCTTTCTTT. As protein: CASSFLQGFWAEAFF.

In its sample, this clone was seen once. The chain is built from TRBV2 and TRBJ2-3; 10 bases are a match to TRBD2. This CDR3 has 16 residues. The germline V gene has CDR1 SNHLY and CDR2 FYNNEI. The junction had 8 bases not matched to a gene; V was cut back by 3 bases and J by 5 bases. The DNA of the CDR3 is TGTGCCAGCAGTGACCAGTCTAGCGGGGGAGAAGATACGCAGTATTTT. As protein: CASSDQSSGGEDTQYF.

The gene calls are TRBV20-1 and TRBJ2-7, with D uncertain. Per the germline V gene, CDR1 is DFQATT and CDR2 is SNEGSKA (reference sequence). The CDR3 consists of 10 residues. Trimming removed 5 bases at V and 5 bases at J, with 7 bases between. CDR3 nucleotides: TGCAGTGCTCCGTCTGACGAGCAGTACTTC. It codes for CSAPSDEQYF.

This clone came up once. This chain uses TRBV7-9 with TRBJ2-5; 15 bases map to TRBD2. Trimming removed 4 bases from V and 7 bases from J; junction bases left unmatched: 7. The germline CDR1 and CDR2 sequences are SEHNR and FQNEAQ (reference sequence). This CDR3 comprises 16 residues. The CDR3 sequence: CASSSTGLAGGLTQYF. DNA of the CDR3: TGTGCCAGCAGCTCTACAGGACTAGCGGGAGGGTTGACCCAGTACTTC.

This clone was seen a few times. The chain couples TRBV12-3 or TRBV12-4 to TRBJ2-2; no definite D call. The ends were cut back, 7 bases at V and 5 bases at J, with 5 bases in the middle. The CDR3 is made up of 11 amino acids. Here the CDR3 DNA reads TGTGCCAGCACGACTACCGGGGAGCTGTTTTTT. Its protein product is CASTTTGELFF.

The J gene is TRBJ2-1, the V gene TRBV6-4; D remains unclear. This CDR3 is built from 14 residues. V gave up 0 bases and J gave up 7 bases, with 10 bases separating them. Germline CDR1 is MRHNA and CDR2 is SNTAGT. The CDR3 DNA is TGTGCCAGCAGTGACTCCCTAGTAAATAATGAGCAGTTCTTC. Encoded protein: CASSDSLVNNEQFF.

The chain employs TRBV30 and TRBJ1-5, with 7 bases that match TRBD1. This CDR3 region has 14 residues. Germline V CDR1 and CDR2: GTSNPN, SVGIG (reference sequence). Germline trimming cut 2 bases from V and 0 bases from J; bases unmatched to any gene: 1. For the CDR3, the DNA is TGTGCCTGGAGTCAGGGGGATAGCAATCAGCCCCAGCATTTT. This gives the protein CAWSQGDSNQPQHF. Together with reference TRBV30 and TRBJ1-5, the CDR3 gives the full variable domain: SQTIHQWPATLVQPVGSPLSLECTVEGTSNPNLYWYRQAAGRGLQLLFYSVGIGQISSEVPQNLSASRPQDRQFILSSKKLLLSDSGFYLCAWSQGDSNQPQHFGDGTRLSIL.

The chain joins TRBV3-1 (or the pseudogene TRBV3-2) to TRBJ2-2; TRBD2 aligns across 9 bases. With 4 bases clipped from V and 4 bases from J, the junction kept 7 bases outside the gene matches. The CDR3 spans 16 residues. Looked up from germline, CDR1 is LGHDT and CDR2 is YNNKEL (reference sequence). The CDR3 sequence: CASSLSGGAGTGELFF. CDR3 bases: TGTGCCAGCAGCCTTAGCGGGGGCGCTGGCACCGGGGAGCTGTTTTTT.

This clone was observed a handful of times. The chain carries TRBV25-1 and TRBJ1-1, with 9 bases lining up with TRBD1. Germline-derived CDR1 and CDR2 are MGHDK and SYGVNS. The ends lost 4 bases at V and 8 bases at J; junction bases unmatched: 11. The CDR3 spans 15 residues. DNA for the CDR3: TGTGCCAGCAGTGGACCTACCGGGACAGGGAAGGAAGCTTTCTTT. This codes for CASSGPTGTGKEAFF. Complete variable domain (other parts from reference TRBV25-1 and TRBJ1-1): EADIYQTPRYLVIGTGKKITLECSQTMGHDKMYWYQQDPGMELHLIHYSYGVNSTEKGDLSSESTVSRIRTEHFPLTLESARPSHTSQYLCASSGPTGTGKEAFFGQGTRLTVV.

The chain has TRBV2 and TRBJ2-7; tentative D call: TRBD1 (6 bases). The CDR3 spans 14 residues. Trimming shortened V by 7 bases and J by 9 bases, and 22 bases separated the two germline ends. In germline, CDR1 is SNHLY, CDR2 FYNNEI. DNA of the CDR3: TGTGCCAGCAACTCCCTCTCACAGGGTCTCCGGCAGTACTTC. Protein: CASNSLSQGLRQYF.

The chain has TRBV7-8 and TRBJ2-7, with TRBD2 identical over 7 bases. From germline, CDR1 is SGHVS and CDR2 FQNEAQ. With V trimmed by 3 bases and J by 3 bases, 8 bases remained unmatched. The CDR3 covers 15 residues. The CDR3 nucleotides are TGTGCCAGCAGCTTCCCAGCGGGGAAAGACTACGAGCAGTACTTC. Translating gives CASSFPAGKDYEQYF.

The count of this clone is one. The chain uses TRBV19 and TRBJ2-3; 7 bases align to TRBD1. Germline CDR1 and CDR2: LNHDA and SQIVND (reference sequence). The CDR3 extends over 17 amino acids. V shed 0 bases and J 2 bases; nucleotides not matched to a gene: 8. The CDR3 sequence is CASSIDPGQAVTDTQYF. CDR3 DNA: TGTGCCAGTAGTATAGATCCCGGACAGGCAGTCACAGATACGCAGTATTTT.

The chain couples TRBV6-5 to TRBJ2-7, with D possibly matching TRBD2 (6 bases). Trimming shortened V by 2 bases and J by 1 base, and 9 bases separated the two germline ends. The CDR3 contains 14 residues. Germline V gene lookup returns CDR1 MNHEY and CDR2 SVGAGI. CDR3 coding DNA: TGTGCCAGCAGTTACCGGGACTTATCCTACGAGCAGTACTTC. This sequence encodes CASSYRDLSYEQYF.

The chain joins TRBV2 to TRBJ1-5, with D possibly TRBD1 on 6 matching bases. This CDR3 is 13 amino acids long. Trimming pared 8 bases from V and 6 bases from J, leaving 14 bases between. CDR1 and CDR2 (germline): SNHLY, FYNNEI. CDR3 residues: CASLTGPGQPQHF. Here the CDR3 DNA reads TGTGCCAGCCTGACAGGACCAGGTCAGCCCCAGCATTTT.

The chain's CDR3 is CASSTRQGNQPQHF. CDR3 DNA sequence: TGTGCCAGCAGCACAAGACAGGGTAACCAGCCCCAGCATTTT. The chain is built from TRBV7-8 and TRBJ1-5; 7 nucleotides match TRBD1. The CDR3 runs to 14 residues. CDR1 is SGHVS and CDR2 is FQNEAQ in the germline V gene. The V gene end was trimmed by 5 bases and the J gene end by 7 bases; junction bases not matched to a gene: 8. Drawing the rest from reference TRBV7-8 and TRBJ1-5, the complete variable domain is GAGVSQSPRYKVAKRGQDVALRCDPISGHVSLFWYQQALGQGPEFLTYFQNEAQLDKSGLPSDRFFAERPEGSVSTLKIQRTQQEDSAVYLCASSTRQGNQPQHFGDGTRLSIL.

This clone was seen a few times. The chain has TRBV30 and TRBJ1-1, with D tentatively TRBD1 (5 bases). The germline V gene has CDR1 GTSNPN and CDR2 SVGIG (reference sequence). The CDR3 sequence is 13 residues long. V shed 2 bases and J shed 1 base, with 8 bases lying between them. The CDR3 sequence: CAWSRQTNTEAFF. CDR3 nucleotide sequence: TGTGCCTGGAGTCGACAGACGAACACTGAAGCTTTCTTT.

This chain connects TRBV7-2 to TRBJ1-5, with D perhaps TRBD1 (6 bases). The V gene's germline CDR1 is SGHTA and CDR2 FQGNSA. This CDR3 is built from 15 residues. V was cut by 4 bases and J by 2 bases, with 12 bases left in between. DNA for the CDR3: TGTGCCAGCAGCTATACAGGGTTAGGCAATCAGCCCCAGCATTTT. This encodes CASSYTGLGNQPQHF.